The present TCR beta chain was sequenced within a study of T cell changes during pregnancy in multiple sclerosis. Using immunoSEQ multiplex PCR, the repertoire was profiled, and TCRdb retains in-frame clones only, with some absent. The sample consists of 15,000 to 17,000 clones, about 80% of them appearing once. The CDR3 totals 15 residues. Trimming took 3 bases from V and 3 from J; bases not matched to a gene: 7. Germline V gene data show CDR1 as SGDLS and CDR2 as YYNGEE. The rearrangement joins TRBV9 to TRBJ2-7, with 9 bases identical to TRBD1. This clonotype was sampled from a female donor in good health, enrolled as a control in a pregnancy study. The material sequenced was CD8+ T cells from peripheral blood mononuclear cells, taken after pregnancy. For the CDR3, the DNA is TGTGCCAGCAGCGAGACAGGGGGTAAAGACTACGAGCAGTACTTC. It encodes CASSETGGKDYEQYF.